This TCR beta chain was identified during a study of T cell repertoires in cytomegalovirus infection. Study details: Public TCR beta signatures provided an indication of both CMV infection and a matching HLA type.

TCRdb re-called the reads through MiXCR, storing one row per CDR3 protein. This table holds about 450,000 distinct CDR3 sequences, roughly 30% found once. Study-level results: Individuals carrying CMV plus the relevant HLA were identified by cumulative frequency of public TCR beta families. The response measured ex vivo was dominated by TCR beta clonotypes (HLA-C-restricted and CMV-specific).

With 10 bases clipped from V and 6 bases from J, the junction kept 7 bases outside the gene matches. The length of the CDR3 is 12 residues. This clonotype was seen at least ten times. Its antigen remains unidentified. Input material: PBMCs. The rearrangement joins TRBV12-3 or TRBV12-4 to TRBJ2-7; 9 positions agree with TRBD1. This TCR was recovered from a human donor in good health (CMV status not recorded). Some clones in this sample may be carry-over from other donors' samples. Here the CDR3 DNA reads TGTGCCACCGGCACAGGGGGCGTCGAGCAGTACTTC. Encoded protein: CATGTGGVEQYF.